The text below deals with one T cell receptor beta chain. CDR1 LGHNA and CDR2 YNFKEQ come from the germline V gene. The CDR3 extends over 15 amino acids. Trimming took 2 bases from V and 5 from J, leaving 13 bases between them. TCRdb keeps only in-frame clones here, not all; method: immunoSEQ multiplex PCR. The table shows approximately 35,000 clones, with 60% to 80% occurring only once. This entry is derived from a study of blood T cell repertoires in COVID-19. The clonotype originates from a man at least 80 years old with acute or convalescent COVID-19. The V gene is TRBV4-2, the J gene TRBJ2-1; D unclear. The source material was peripheral blood. CDR3 sequence reads: CASSQPGSFNNEQFF. CDR3 DNA: TGTGCCAGCAGCCAACCCGGGTCCTTCAACAATGAGCAGTTCTTC.